Below are 2 T cell receptor beta chains sequenced from a single sample in a study of beta chain features in type 1 diabetes. Study-wide findings and caveats: Shortening that was moderate but significant affected the TCRB CDR3s of Type 1 diabetes patients in all four CD4+ subsets.

The whole isolated RNA underwent reverse transcription, so sequencing captured expressed TCRB transcripts. Measured with immunoSEQ multiplex PCR; TCRdb has only the in-frame clones, and not every one. The sample consists of about 710,000 clones, around 15% of them appearing once. Antigen specificity for these receptors is unknown. Sequenced: naive CD4+ T cells from blood. The receptors come from a man between 18 and 35 years old with type 1 diabetes.

This clone was seen only a few times. The rearrangement uses TRBV11-2 and TRBJ2-1; TRBD1 agrees at 10 bases. The CDR3 runs 15 residues. Germline CDR1 and CDR2: SGHAT and FQNNGV. V was clipped by 7 bases and J by 4 bases; unmatched bases: 7. The CDR3 coding sequence is TGTGCCAGCACCGATGGGACAGGGGTGTACAATGAGCAGTTCTTC. The encoded protein is CASTDGTGVYNEQFF.

In its sample, this clone was seen a few times. The chain couples TRBV30 to TRBJ1-5, with unresolved D. V was pared by 3 bases and J by 1 base, with 19 bases between. The CDR3 runs to 17 residues. CDR1 and CDR2 from the germline V gene are GTSNPN and SVGIG (reference sequence). The CDR3 nucleotides read TGTGCCTGGAGCGACTCAAATACTTTACAGAGCAATCAGCCCCAGCATTTT. Translating gives CAWSDSNTLQSNQPQHF.